This T cell receptor beta chain was documented in a study of T cell repertoires in cytomegalovirus infection. In the study overall: Through public TCR beta signatures, both CMV infection and matching HLA type were indicated. Study-wide findings and caveats: CMV-specific TCR beta clonotypes restricted by HLA-C were the ones dominating the ex vivo response. Cumulated frequencies of public TCR beta families served to identify carriers of CMV plus the relevant HLA.

As to this clonotype: Its antigen remains unknown.

Germline-derived CDR1 and CDR2 are MDHEN and SYDVKM. This CDR3 region has 14 residues. Trimming shortened V by 4 bases and J by 6 bases, and 16 bases separated the two germline ends. TCRdb passed the reads through MiXCR, listing each CDR3 protein once. The sample records around 310,000 distinct CDR3 sequences, about a sixth being singletons. Sequenced sample: PBMCs. The receptor was isolated from a human donor in good health (CMV status not recorded). Some clones in this sample may be carry-over from other donors' samples. The gene calls are TRBV28 and TRBJ2-7; D gene ambiguous. The CDR3 loop reads CASSSMTALREQYF. CDR3 DNA: TGTGCCAGCAGTTCAATGACGGCTCTCCGCGAGCAGTACTTC.